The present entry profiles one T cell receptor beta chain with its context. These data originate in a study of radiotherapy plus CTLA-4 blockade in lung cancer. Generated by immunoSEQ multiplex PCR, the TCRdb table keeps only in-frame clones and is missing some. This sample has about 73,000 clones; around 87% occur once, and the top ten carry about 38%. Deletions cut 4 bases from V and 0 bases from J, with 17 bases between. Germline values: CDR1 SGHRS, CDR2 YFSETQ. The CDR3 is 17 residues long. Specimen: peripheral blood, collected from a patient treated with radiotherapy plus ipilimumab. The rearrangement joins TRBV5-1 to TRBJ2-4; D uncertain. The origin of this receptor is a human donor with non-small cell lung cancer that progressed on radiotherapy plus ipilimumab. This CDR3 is CASSPSPVILAKNIQYF. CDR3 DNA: TGCGCCAGCAGCCCATCCCCGGTCATCCTAGCCAAAAACATTCAGTACTTC.